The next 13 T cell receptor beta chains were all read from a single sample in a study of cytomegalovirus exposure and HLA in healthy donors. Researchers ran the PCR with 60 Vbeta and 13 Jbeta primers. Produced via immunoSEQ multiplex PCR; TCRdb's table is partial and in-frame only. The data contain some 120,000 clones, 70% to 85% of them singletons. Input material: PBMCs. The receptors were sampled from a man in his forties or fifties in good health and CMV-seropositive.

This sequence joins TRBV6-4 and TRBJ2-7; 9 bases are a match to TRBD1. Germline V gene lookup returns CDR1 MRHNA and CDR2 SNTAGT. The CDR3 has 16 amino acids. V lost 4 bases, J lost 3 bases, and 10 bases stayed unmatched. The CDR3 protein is CASSGPEQGAHYEQYF. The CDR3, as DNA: TGTGCCAGCAGTGGGCCCGAACAGGGGGCTCACTACGAGCAGTACTTC.

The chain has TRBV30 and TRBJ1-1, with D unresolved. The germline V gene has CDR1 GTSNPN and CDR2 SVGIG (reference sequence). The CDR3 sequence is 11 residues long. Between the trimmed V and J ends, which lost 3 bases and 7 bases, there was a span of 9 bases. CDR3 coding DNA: TGTGCCTGGAGCCCCCTACGTGAAGCTTTCTTT. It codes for CAWSPLREAFF.

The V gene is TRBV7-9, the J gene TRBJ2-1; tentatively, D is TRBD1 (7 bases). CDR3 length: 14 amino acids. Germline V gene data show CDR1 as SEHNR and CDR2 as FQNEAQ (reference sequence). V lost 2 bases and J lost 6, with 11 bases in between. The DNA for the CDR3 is TGTGCCAGCAGCTTACCTCAGGGGGGCAATGAGCAGTTCTTC. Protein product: CASSLPQGGNEQFF.

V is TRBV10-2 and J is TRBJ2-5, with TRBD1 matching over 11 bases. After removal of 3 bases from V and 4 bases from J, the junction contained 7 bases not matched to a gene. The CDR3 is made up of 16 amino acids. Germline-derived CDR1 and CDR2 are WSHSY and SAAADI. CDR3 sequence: CASSDVGQGVLETQYF. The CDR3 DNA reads TGCGCCAGCAGTGATGTGGGACAGGGGGTTTTAGAGACCCAGTACTTC.

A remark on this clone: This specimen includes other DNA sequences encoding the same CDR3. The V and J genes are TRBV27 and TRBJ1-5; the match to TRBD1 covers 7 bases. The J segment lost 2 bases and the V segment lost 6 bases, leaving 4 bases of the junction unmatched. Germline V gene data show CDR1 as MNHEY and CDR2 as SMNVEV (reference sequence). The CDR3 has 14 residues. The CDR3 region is CASSPGTGNQPQHF. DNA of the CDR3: TGTGCCAGCAGCCCCGGGACAGGCAATCAGCCCCAGCATTTT.

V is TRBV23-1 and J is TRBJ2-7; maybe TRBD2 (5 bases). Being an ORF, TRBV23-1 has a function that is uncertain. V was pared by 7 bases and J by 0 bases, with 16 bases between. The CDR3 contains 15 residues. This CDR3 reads CASNVIEGYSYEQYF. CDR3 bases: TGCGCCAGCAACGTCATTGAGGGCTACTCCTACGAGCAGTACTTC.

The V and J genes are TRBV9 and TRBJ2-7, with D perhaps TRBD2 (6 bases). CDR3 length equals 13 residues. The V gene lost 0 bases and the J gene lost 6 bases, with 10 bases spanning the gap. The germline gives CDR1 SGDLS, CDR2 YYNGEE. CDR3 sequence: CASSVGGGSEQYF. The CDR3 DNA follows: TGTGCCAGCAGCGTAGGAGGAGGGAGCGAGCAGTACTTC.

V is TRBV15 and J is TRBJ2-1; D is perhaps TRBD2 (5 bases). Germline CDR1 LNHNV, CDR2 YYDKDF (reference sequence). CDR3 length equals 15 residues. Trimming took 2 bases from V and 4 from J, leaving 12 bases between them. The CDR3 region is CATSRKRGNYNEQFF. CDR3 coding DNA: TGTGCCACCAGCAGAAAACGGGGAAATTACAATGAGCAGTTCTTC.

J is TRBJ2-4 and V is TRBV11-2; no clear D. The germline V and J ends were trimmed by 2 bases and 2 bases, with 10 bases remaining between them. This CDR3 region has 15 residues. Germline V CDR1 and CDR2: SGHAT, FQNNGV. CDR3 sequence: CASSLMEMSKNIQYF. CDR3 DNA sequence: TGTGCCAGCAGCTTAATGGAGATGTCCAAAAACATTCAGTACTTC.

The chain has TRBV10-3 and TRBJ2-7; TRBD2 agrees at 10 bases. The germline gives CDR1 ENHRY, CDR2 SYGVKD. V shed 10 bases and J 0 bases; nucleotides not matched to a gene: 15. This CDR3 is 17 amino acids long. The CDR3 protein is CATQSISGRISSYEQYF. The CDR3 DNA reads TGTGCCACCCAGAGTATTAGCGGGAGGATAAGCTCCTACGAGCAGTACTTC.

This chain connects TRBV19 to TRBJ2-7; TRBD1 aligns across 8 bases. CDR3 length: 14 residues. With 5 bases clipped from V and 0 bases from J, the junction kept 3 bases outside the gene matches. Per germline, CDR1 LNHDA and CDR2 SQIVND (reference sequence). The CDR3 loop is CASSADRDSYEQYF. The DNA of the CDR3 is TGTGCCAGTAGTGCGGACAGGGACTCCTACGAGCAGTACTTC.

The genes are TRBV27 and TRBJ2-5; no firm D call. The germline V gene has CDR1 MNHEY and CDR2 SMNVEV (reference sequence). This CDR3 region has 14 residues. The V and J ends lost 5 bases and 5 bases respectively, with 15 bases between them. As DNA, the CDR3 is TGTGCCAGCAGTCGTTCCAGGCACGAGGAGACCCAGTACTTC. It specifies CASSRSRHEETQYF.

CDR3 loop: CASSSRTSGTDTQYF. CDR3 sequence (DNA): TGTGCCAGCAGTTCCAGGACTAGCGGCACAGATACGCAGTATTTT. V gene TRBV6-6 combines with J gene TRBJ2-3, with 9 bases aligning to TRBD2. Germline V gene data show CDR1 as MNHNY and CDR2 as SVGAGI (reference sequence). Trimming removed 4 bases from V and 1 base from J; junction bases left unmatched: 3. The CDR3 spans 15 residues.